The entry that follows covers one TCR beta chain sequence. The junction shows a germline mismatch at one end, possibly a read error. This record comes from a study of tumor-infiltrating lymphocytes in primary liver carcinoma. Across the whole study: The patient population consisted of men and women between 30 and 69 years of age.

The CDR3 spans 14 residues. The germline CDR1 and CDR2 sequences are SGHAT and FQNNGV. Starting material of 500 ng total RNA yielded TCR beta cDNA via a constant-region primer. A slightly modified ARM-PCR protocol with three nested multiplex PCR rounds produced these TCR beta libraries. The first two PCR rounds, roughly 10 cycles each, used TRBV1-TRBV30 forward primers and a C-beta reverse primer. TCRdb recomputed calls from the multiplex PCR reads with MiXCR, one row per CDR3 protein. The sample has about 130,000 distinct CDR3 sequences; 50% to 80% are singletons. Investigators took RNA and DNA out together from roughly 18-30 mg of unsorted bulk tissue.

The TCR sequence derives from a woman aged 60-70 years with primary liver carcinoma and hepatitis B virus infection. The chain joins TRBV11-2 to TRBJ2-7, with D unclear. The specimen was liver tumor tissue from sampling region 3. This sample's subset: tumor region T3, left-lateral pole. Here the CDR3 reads CTSSLEPGPNEQYF. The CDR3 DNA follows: TGTACCAGCAGCTTAGAACCGGGTCCGAACGAACAGTACTTC.